This is a list of T cell receptor beta chains from one sample in a study of T cell changes during pregnancy in multiple sclerosis. Measured with immunoSEQ multiplex PCR; TCRdb has only the in-frame clones, and not every one. The sample records approximately 100,000 clones, more than 90% being singletons. The sample consisted of peripheral blood, taken in the second trimester of pregnancy. These TCRs come from a female donor with multiple sclerosis, enrolled in a pregnancy study. The CDR3 runs from the conserved cysteine through the conserved F or W. The D gene is left open where the match is weak. Size is stated for part of the rows, as once, few or many counts, or as a class when the clone is expanded.

TRBV5-1,TRBJ2-7,TRBD1,-,CASSLVPTGSHEQYF,TGCGCCAGCAGCTTGGTTCCGACAGGGTCCCACGAGCAGTACTTC
TRBV7-9,TRBJ2-5,TRBD1,-,CASSLRQGNGETQYF,TGTGCCAGCAGCTTAAGACAGGGGAACGGCGAGACCCAGTACTTC
TRBV7-8,TRBJ2-7,-,-,CASSWAYGEDYDEQYF,TGTGCCAGCAGCTGGGCCTACGGGGAGGACTATGACGAGCAGTACTTC
TRBV9,TRBJ2-3,TRBD2,-,CASSVGLAGHGSGTDTQYF,TGTGCCAGCAGCGTAGGTCTAGCGGGGCACGGGTCTGGCACAGATACGCAGTATTTT
TRBV6-1,TRBJ2-7,TRBD2,-,CASNPGGGIEQYF,TGTGCCAGCAACCCGGGGGGGGGAATCGAGCAGTACTTC
TRBV12-5,TRBJ2-5,-,-,CASGLAMDFFGETQYF,TGTGCTAGTGGTTTGGCCATGGACTTTTTTGGGGAGACCCAGTACTTC
TRBV9,TRBJ1-5,TRBD1,-,CASSPTGGGQPQHF,TGTGCCAGCAGCCCGACAGGGGGTGGTCAGCCCCAGCATTTT
TRBV5-4,TRBJ1-1,-,-,CASSLVAETEAFF,TGTGCCAGCAGCTTGGTGGCGGAGACTGAAGCTTTCTTT
TRBV2,TRBJ2-7,TRBD2,-,CASTLSSGSSSYEQYF,TGTGCCAGCACCCTATCTAGCGGCTCGAGCTCCTACGAGCAGTACTTC
TRBV4-2,TRBJ2-7,TRBD2,-,CASSQGSGGTYEQYF,TGTGCCAGCAGCCAAGGGAGCGGGGGGACCTACGAGCAGTACTTC
TRBV16,TRBJ2-3,TRBD1,-,CASSGQGSTDTQYF,TGTGCCAGCAGTGGACAGGGGAGCACAGATACGCAGTATTTT
TRBV28,TRBJ1-5,TRBD1,-,CASSLLRQGVSNQPQHF,TGTGCCAGCAGTTTATTGAGACAGGGTGTTAGCAATCAGCCCCAGCATTTT
TRBV30,TRBJ2-7,-,-,CAWGRYEQYF,TGTGCCTGGGGGAGATACGAGCAGTACTTC
TRBV28,TRBJ2-3,TRBD2,-,CASSLVRSGRREDTQYF,TGTGCCAGCAGTTTAGTCCGTAGCGGGAGAAGGGAGGATACGCAGTATTTT
TRBV5-1,TRBJ1-5,TRBD1,-,CASSSGQGNQPQHF,TGCGCCAGCAGCTCGGGACAGGGCAATCAGCCCCAGCATTTT
TRBV19,TRBJ1-4,TRBD1,-,CASSRAGTGGSSGKLFF,TGTGCCAGTAGTCGGGCCGGGACAGGGGGGTCGTCCGGAAAACTGTTTTTT
TRBV19,TRBJ1-1,TRBD1,-,CASSEPNRGRGWTEAFF,TGTGCCAGTAGTGAACCTAATAGGGGGCGCGGGTGGACTGAAGCTTTCTTT
TRBV28,TRBJ1-1,TRBD1,-,CASSSLGGMNTEAFF,TGTGCCAGCAGCTCACTAGGGGGCATGAACACTGAAGCTTTCTTT
TRBV4-2,TRBJ2-3,TRBD2,-,CASSQGDTSGTTDTQYF,TGTGCCAGCAGCCAAGGTGATACTAGCGGGACCACAGATACGCAGTATTTT
TRBV5-1,TRBJ2-7,-,-,CASSPFVGEVLYEQYF,TGCGCCAGCAGCCCCTTCGTAGGGGAGGTACTCTACGAGCAGTACTTC
TRBV15,TRBJ2-7,TRBD1,-,CATSRERGQGHEQYF,TGTGCCACCAGCAGAGAAAGGGGACAGGGGCACGAGCAGTACTTC
TRBV18,TRBJ1-1,-,-,CASSQGLNTEAFF,TGTGCCAGCTCACAGGGGTTGAACACTGAAGCTTTCTTT
TRBV19,TRBJ2-7,TRBD2,-,CASSIDRPSGSNEQYF,TGTGCCAGTAGTATAGATCGTCCTAGCGGGAGTAACGAGCAGTACTTC
TRBV9,TRBJ2-5,TRBD2,-,CASSRTSGRETQYF,TGTGCCAGCAGCAGAACTAGCGGGAGAGAGACCCAGTACTTC
TRBV30,TRBJ1-4,-,-,CAWSRGRQPNEKLFF,TGTGCCTGGAGTAGGGGCCGACAGCCGAATGAAAAACTGTTTTTT
TRBV4-1,TRBJ1-2,TRBD1,-,CASSARTGTNYGYTF,TGCGCCAGCAGCGCCCGGACAGGGACTAACTATGGCTACACCTTC
TRBV5-4,TRBJ1-2,-,-,CASSRPGGDGYTF,TGTGCCAGCAGCCGCCCGGGTGGAGATGGCTACACCTTC
TRBV10-3,TRBJ1-2,-,-,CATRRRENYGYTF,TGTGCCACCAGAAGGAGGGAGAACTATGGCTACACCTTC
TRBV5-1,TRBJ2-3,-,-,CASSLVQITDTQYF,TGCGCCAGCAGCTTGGTCCAGATCACAGATACGCAGTATTTT
TRBV6-5,TRBJ2-1,-,-,CASSPRTARDEQFF,TGTGCCAGCAGTCCCCGGACAGCCCGGGACGAGCAGTTCTTC
TRBV5-1,TRBJ1-1,-,-,CASSLVAGSTEAFF,TGCGCCAGCAGCTTGGTTGCGGGAAGCACTGAAGCTTTCTTT
TRBV28,TRBJ2-1,TRBD2,-,CASSLILAVYNEQFF,TGTGCCAGCAGTTTAATCCTAGCGGTCTACAATGAGCAGTTCTTC
TRBV4-2,TRBJ1-1,TRBD1,-,CASSHPRDRADVNTEAFF,TGTGCCAGCAGCCACCCCAGGGACAGGGCGGATGTGAACACTGAAGCTTTCTTT
TRBV27,TRBJ2-3,TRBD1,-,CASSTGGRTDTQYF,TGTGCCAGCAGTACAGGGGGACGCACAGATACGCAGTATTTT
TRBV6-8,TRBJ2-7,-,-,CASRWTHEQYF,TGTGCCAGCAGGTGGACTCACGAGCAGTACTTC
TRBV7-2,TRBJ1-2,TRBD1,-,CASSSPSTGGNYGYTF,TGTGCCAGCAGCTCGCCTTCGACAGGGGGGAACTATGGCTACACCTTC
TRBV5-1,TRBJ2-3,-,-,CASSSFSGAPTDTQYF,TGCGCCAGCAGCTCATTTAGCGGTGCCCCCACAGATACGCAGTATTTT
TRBV30,TRBJ2-1,TRBD2,-,CAWSVPLGVAGNEQFF,TGTGCCTGGAGTGTACCGCTCGGGGTAGCGGGCAATGAGCAGTTCTTC
TRBV7-9,TRBJ2-7,-,-,CASSPGSAYEQYF,TGTGCCAGCAGCCCCGGTAGCGCCTACGAGCAGTACTTC
TRBV5-1,TRBJ1-2,TRBD1,-,CASSTTGGGYTF,TGCGCCAGCAGTACGACAGGGGGTGGCTACACCTTC
TRBV30,TRBJ1-3,TRBD1,-,CAWRTGASGNTIYF,TGTGCCTGGAGGACAGGGGCCTCTGGAAACACCATATATTTT
TRBV27,TRBJ2-3,-,-,CASRYRGGGTDTQYF,TGTGCCAGCAGGTATCGGGGCGGGGGCACAGATACGCAGTATTTT
TRBV28,TRBJ2-7,-,-,CASSPQASPNYEQYF,TGTGCCAGCAGCCCCCAAGCGAGCCCCAACTACGAGCAGTACTTC
TRBV30,TRBJ1-5,-,-,CAWSVQLGRNQPQHF,TGTGCCTGGAGTGTACAGCTCGGCCGCAATCAGCCCCAGCATTTT
TRBV5-1,TRBJ1-1,-,-,CASSLVQGGDTEAFF,TGCGCCAGCAGCTTGGTTCAGGGTGGGGACACTGAAGCTTTCTTT
TRBV10-3,TRBJ2-7,-,-,CAISESRGATGSNYEQYF,TGTGCCATCAGTGAGTCCCGGGGCGCCACAGGGTCCAACTACGAGCAGTACTTC
TRBV30,TRBJ1-2,-,few,CAWSIVGRDYGYTF,TGTGCCTGGAGTATCGTTGGGCGGGACTATGGCTACACCTTC
TRBV5-4,TRBJ2-3,TRBD2,-,CASSLAGGTDTQYF,TGTGCCAGCAGCTTGGCGGGGGGGACAGATACGCAGTATTTT
TRBV18,TRBJ2-7,TRBD2,once,CASSSSGRHSYEQYF,TGTGCCAGCTCATCTAGCGGGAGGCACTCCTACGAGCAGTACTTC
TRBV9,TRBJ2-1,TRBD2,-,CASSVVAGGPNEQFF,TGTGCCAGCAGCGTAGTGGCGGGAGGGCCCAATGAGCAGTTCTTC
TRBV29-1,TRBJ1-5,-,-,CSVDRIISSGWGQPQHF,TGCAGCGTTGATCGGATAATAAGTTCAGGGTGGGGTCAGCCCCAGCATTTT
TRBV27,TRBJ2-3,TRBD2,-,CASRRWVAKNSGRSPDTQYF,TGTGCCAGCAGGCGTTGGGTCGCTAAGAATAGCGGGAGGTCCCCAGATACGCAGTATTTT
TRBV5-6,TRBJ2-1,TRBD2,-,CASSLMGLAGEQFF,TGTGCCAGCAGCTTAATGGGACTAGCAGGTGAGCAGTTCTTC
TRBV7-9,TRBJ2-3,-,-,CASSSPGLTSTDTQYF,TGTGCCAGCAGCTCCCCGGGACTGACTAGCACAGATACGCAGTATTTT
TRBV7-2,TRBJ2-7,TRBD2,-,CASSLSPGEGYEQYF,TGTGCCAGCAGCTTAAGCCCCGGGGAGGGGTACGAGCAGTACTTC